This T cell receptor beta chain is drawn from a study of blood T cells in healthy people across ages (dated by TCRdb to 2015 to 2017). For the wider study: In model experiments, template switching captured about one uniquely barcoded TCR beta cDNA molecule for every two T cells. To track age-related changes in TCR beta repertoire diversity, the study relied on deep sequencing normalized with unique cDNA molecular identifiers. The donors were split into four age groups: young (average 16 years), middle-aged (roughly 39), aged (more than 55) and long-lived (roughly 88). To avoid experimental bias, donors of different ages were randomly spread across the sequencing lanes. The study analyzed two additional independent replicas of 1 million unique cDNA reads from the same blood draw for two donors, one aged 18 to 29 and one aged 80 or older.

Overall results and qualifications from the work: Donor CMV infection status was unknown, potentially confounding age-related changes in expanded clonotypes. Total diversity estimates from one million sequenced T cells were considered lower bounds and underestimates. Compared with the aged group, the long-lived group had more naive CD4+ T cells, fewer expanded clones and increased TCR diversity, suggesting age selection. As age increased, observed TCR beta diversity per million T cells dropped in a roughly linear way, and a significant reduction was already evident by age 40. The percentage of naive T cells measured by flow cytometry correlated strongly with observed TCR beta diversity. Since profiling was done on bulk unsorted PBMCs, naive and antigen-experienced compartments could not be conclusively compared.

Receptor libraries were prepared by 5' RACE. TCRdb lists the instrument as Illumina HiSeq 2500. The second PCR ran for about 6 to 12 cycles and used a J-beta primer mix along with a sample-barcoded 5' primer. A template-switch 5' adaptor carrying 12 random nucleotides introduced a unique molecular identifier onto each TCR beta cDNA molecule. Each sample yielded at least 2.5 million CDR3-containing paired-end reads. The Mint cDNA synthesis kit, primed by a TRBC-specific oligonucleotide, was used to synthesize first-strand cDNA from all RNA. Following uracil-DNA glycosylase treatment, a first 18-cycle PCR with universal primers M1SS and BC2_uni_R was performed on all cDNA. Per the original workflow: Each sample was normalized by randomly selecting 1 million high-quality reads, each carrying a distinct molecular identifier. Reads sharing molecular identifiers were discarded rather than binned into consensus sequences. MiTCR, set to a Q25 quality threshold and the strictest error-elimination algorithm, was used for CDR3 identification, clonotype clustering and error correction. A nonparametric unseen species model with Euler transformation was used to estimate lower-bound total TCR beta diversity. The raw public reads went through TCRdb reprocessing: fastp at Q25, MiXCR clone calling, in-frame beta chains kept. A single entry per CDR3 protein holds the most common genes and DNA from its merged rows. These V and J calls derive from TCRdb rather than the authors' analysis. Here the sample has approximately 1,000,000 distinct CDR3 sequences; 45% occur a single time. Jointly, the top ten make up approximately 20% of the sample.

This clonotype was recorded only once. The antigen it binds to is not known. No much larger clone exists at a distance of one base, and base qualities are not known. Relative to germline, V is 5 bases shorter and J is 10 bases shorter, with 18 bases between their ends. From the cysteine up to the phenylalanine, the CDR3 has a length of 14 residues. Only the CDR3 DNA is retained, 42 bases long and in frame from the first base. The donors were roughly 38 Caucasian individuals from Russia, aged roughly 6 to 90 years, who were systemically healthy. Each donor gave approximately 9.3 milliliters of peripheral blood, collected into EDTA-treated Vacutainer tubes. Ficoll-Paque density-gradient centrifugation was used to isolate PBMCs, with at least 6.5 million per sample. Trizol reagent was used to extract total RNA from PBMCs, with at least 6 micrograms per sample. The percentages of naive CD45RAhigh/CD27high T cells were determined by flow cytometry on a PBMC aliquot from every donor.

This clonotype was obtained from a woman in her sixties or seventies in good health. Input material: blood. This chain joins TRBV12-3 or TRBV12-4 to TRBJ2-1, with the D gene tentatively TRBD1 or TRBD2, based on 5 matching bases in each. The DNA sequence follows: TGTGCCAGCAGTATCGGGACCCACCTCGGGGAGCAGTTCTTC. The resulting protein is CASSIGTHLGEQFF.